A single sample gave rise to the 10 T cell receptor beta chains below, sequenced in a study of PD-1 blockade in classical Hodgkin lymphoma. Relapses following autologous stem cell transplantation were seen in all patients, with brentuximab vedotin exposure varying. The method was immunoSEQ multiplex PCR; TCRdb's version includes in-frame clones alone and lacks a portion of them. Here the sample spans around 150,000 clones, 78% being singletons. The specimen comprised peripheral blood mononuclear cells (PBMCs), sampled before the second cycle of nivolumab. The receptor set was obtained from a human donor with classical Hodgkin lymphoma.

The chain has TRBV6-6 and TRBJ1-6; 7 bases are a match to TRBD1. The germline V gene has CDR1 MNHNY and CDR2 SVGAGI (reference sequence). The CDR3 is 15 amino acids. V was pared by 6 bases and J by 4 bases, with 6 bases of the junction left unmatched. The CDR3 spells CASRRDSEYNSPLHF. The CDR3 DNA reads TGTGCCAGCAGGCGGGACAGCGAATATAATTCACCCCTCCACTTT.

Only a few counts were recorded for this clone. The V call is TRBV18, the J call TRBJ2-1; possible D gene TRBD1, 5 bases. The germline CDR1 and CDR2 sequences are KGHSH and LQKENI. The CDR3 runs 12 residues. Trimming pared 5 bases from V and 6 bases from J, leaving 8 bases between. The CDR3 coding sequence is TGTGCCAGCTCATCCCAGGGCAATGAGCAGTTCTTC. Protein: CASSSQGNEQFF. The full variable domain, rest sourced from reference TRBV18 and TRBJ2-1, is NAGVMQNPRHLVRRRGQEARLRCSPMKGHSHVYWYRQLPEEGLKFMVYLQKENIIDESGMPKERFSAEFPKEGPSILRIQQVVRGDSAAYFCASSSQGNEQFFGPGTRLTVL.

The gene calls are TRBV5-4 and TRBJ2-5; the match to TRBD1 covers 7 bases. The tail of the sequence fits TRBJ2-7 better, so the J call may be wrong. The V gene's germline CDR1 is SGHNT and CDR2 YYREEE (reference sequence). The CDR3 spans 14 residues. In DNA form, the CDR3 reads TGTGCCAGCAGCAACCTGGGACAGAAATACGAGCAGTACTTC. Amino acids: CASSNLGQKYEQYF.

This chain links TRBV29-1 with TRBJ1-1; no clear D. The CDR3 runs to 13 residues. Germline V gene sequence: CDR1 SQVTM, CDR2 ANQGSEA. With 1 base removed from V and 0 bases from J, the gap between germline ends came to 6 bases. The CDR3 coding sequence is TGCAGCGTTGAAGCTCAAATGAACACTGAAGCTTTCTTT. Encoded protein: CSVEAQMNTEAFF.

V is TRBV27 and J is TRBJ2-2, with D unresolved. V lost 5 bases and J 6 bases, leaving 10 bases between the germline ends. Germline CDR1 is MNHEY and CDR2 is SMNVEV (reference sequence). The CDR3 sequence is 13 residues long. The CDR3 nucleotides read TGTGCCAGCAGTCTCCACACGGCCGGGGAGCTGTTTTTT. Translation gives CASSLHTAGELFF.

The chain combines TRBV2 with TRBJ1-5, with TRBD1 identical over 7 bases. Germline V gene lookup returns CDR1 SNHLY and CDR2 FYNNEI. This CDR3 is built from 13 residues. Unmatched junction bases numbered 11, after V lost 8 bases and J lost 10 bases. CDR3 nucleotide sequence: TGTGCCAGCGAAGAACAGGGGTTTGGTCCCCAGCATTTT. This gives the protein CASEEQGFGPQHF.

V gene TRBV4-1 combines with J gene TRBJ2-1; D is undetermined. V was cut by 2 bases and J by 0 bases, with 8 bases left in between. The CDR3 length is 15 residues. Germline CDR1 and CDR2: MGHRA and YSYEKL. The CDR3 loop is CASSQHLDSYNEQFF. DNA for the CDR3: TGCGCCAGCAGCCAACATTTAGACTCCTACAATGAGCAGTTCTTC.

The rearrangement joins TRBV5-4 to TRBJ2-1; possibly TRBD1 for D (6 bases). Germline assignment: CDR1 SGHNT and CDR2 YYREEE (reference sequence). This CDR3 is built from 13 residues. Trimming took 2 bases from V and 9 from J, leaving 12 bases between them. The CDR3: CASSLGGRLEQFF. The CDR3 coding sequence is TGTGCCAGCAGCTTAGGGGGTAGGCTTGAGCAGTTCTTC.

The V call is TRBV6-5, the J call TRBJ1-1, with 9 bases that match TRBD1. Germline CDR1 reads MNHEY; CDR2 reads SVGAGI. With 5 bases clipped from V and 5 bases from J, the junction kept 9 bases outside the gene matches. The CDR3 loop spans 15 amino acids. CDR3 nucleotide sequence: TGTGCCAGCAGTACTTTACAGGGGGCTGGGACTGAAGCTTTCTTT. The encoded protein is CASSTLQGAGTEAFF.

This rearrangement joins TRBV9 to TRBJ2-7; D is perhaps TRBD2 (6 bases). Between the trimmed V and J ends, which lost 2 bases and 3 bases, there was a span of 15 bases. The CDR3 runs 15 residues. CDR1 and CDR2 (germline): SGDLS, YYNGEE. CDR3 nucleotide sequence: TGTGCCAGCAGCGTCCATGGGGGGAAAGACTACGAGCAGTACTTC. It translates to CASSVHGGKDYEQYF.